This T cell receptor beta chain was sequenced during a study of post-analysis software for immune sequencing data. The study's findings and limits: About five TRBV segments were more frequent in patients than controls; TRBV5-6, TRBV5-1 and TRBV20-1 belonged to this group.

A word on this clonotype: The antigen is unknown.

Trimming cost V 3 bases and J 5 bases; bases outside gene matches: 4. The length of the CDR3 is 14 residues. The V gene's germline CDR1 is LGHDT and CDR2 YNNKEL (reference sequence). Unique molecular identifiers featured in each of the TCR beta cDNA libraries. cDNA molecules numbering about 470,000 came from roughly 1 to 10 million T cells. One entry per CDR3 protein, called by TCRdb with MiXCR from the PCR reads. Counted here are fewer than 900,000 distinct CDR3 sequences, roughly 50% occurring once; the ten biggest clones make up roughly 4.9%. The V gene is TRBV3-1, the J gene TRBJ2-3, with 8 bases identical to TRBD2. This clonotype originated in a girl aged 5-17 years with multiple sclerosis. Specimen: blood. The CDR3 DNA reads TGTGCCAGCAGCCATTCCAGCGGGGGAGATACGCAGTATTTT. It codes for CASSHSSGGDTQYF.